This TCR beta chain was obtained from a study of Graves' ophthalmopathy and Graves' hyperthyroidism. The authors diagnosed from clinical symptoms, serum thyroxine, TRAb, thyroid ultrasound and orbital computed tomography. From RNA, the CDR3 regions of TCR beta chains were amplified and sequenced. After a first-round RT-PCR with HTBI primers, a second-round multiplex PCR was run. TCRdb redid the calling of the multiplex PCR reads with MiXCR, one entry per CDR3 protein. In the table there are hundreds of thousands of distinct CDR3 sequences, 22% of which are singletons. The study, taken as a whole, reports: Progression of ophthalmopathy was predicted by the model with about 66% sensitivity and roughly 78% specificity. Between ophthalmopathy and stable hyperthyroidism, a 13-signature model drew a separation with around 88% sensitivity and approximately 77% specificity.

Points on this clonotype: Its cognate antigen is unknown.

This CDR3 has 14 amino acids. Trimming at V came to 6 bases and at J to 4 bases, leaving 6 bases not matched to a gene. The TCR sequence derives from a woman aged 18-30 years with stable Graves' hyperthyroidism. Some clones in this sample may be carry-over from other donors' samples. The rearrangement uses TRBV12-3 or TRBV12-4 and TRBJ1-2, with 9 bases lining up with TRBD1. Sequenced material: peripheral blood. In DNA form, the CDR3 reads TGTGCCAGCAGCACAGGGGGCCGTGGCTATGGCTACACCTTC. Amino acids: CASSTGGRGYGYTF.